This T cell receptor (beta chain) is drawn from a study of OX40 agonist ivuxolimab in advanced cancers. The sample holds one count of this clone. The target antigen is unknown. Overall study findings and caveats: Averaging showed that CD8+ T cells had more expanded clones than CD4+ did. Clonal expansion was seen in CD4+ and CD8+ blood T cells by week 6 at 0.1 to 3.0 mg/kg.

Germline V gives CDR1 SGHNT, CDR2 YYREEE (reference sequence). The CDR3 has 15 residues. Trimming removed 0 bases at V and 4 bases at J, with 13 bases between. Repertoires were generated with immunoSEQ multiplex PCR, while TCRdb's copy carries only in-frame clones and drops some. The sample lists roughly 68,000 clones, around 89% occurring once. This chain connects TRBV5-4 to TRBJ1-1, with D perhaps matching TRBD1 (5 bases). The TCR originated in an adult with an advanced solid tumor such as melanoma, head and neck, liver or kidney cancer. Sequences were derived from CD4+ or CD8+ T cells sorted from blood, sampled in a trial of the OX40 agonist ivuxolimab. CDR3 sequence (DNA): TGTGCCAGCAGCTTGGTAGGAGGGGTTGTCACTGAAGCTTTCTTT. Amino acid sequence: CASSLVGGVVTEAFF.